The table lists the clone carrying this T cell receptor beta chain with many counts. Its antigen remains unknown. Amplification yielded TCR beta CDR3 regions, with RNA transcripts as the source. The HTBI primer set served for first-round RT-PCR of the TCR CDR3. Each CDR3 protein is one row after TCRdb ran MiXCR on the multiplex PCR reads. The table shows 250,000 or so distinct CDR3 sequences, with 12% to 15% occurring only once. The sample originates from a study of T cells in Graves' hyperthyroidism and ophthalmopathy. Study summary: Before treatment of any kind, peripheral blood was taken at initial diagnosis.

Orbital computed tomography, thyroid ultrasound, serum thyroxine and TRAb, and clinical symptoms together informed the diagnoses. Study-wide results and limits: Ophthalmopathy got predicted by the model a median around 6.6 months before its onset.

This receptor was obtained from a woman between 45 and 60 years old with Graves' hyperthyroidism that later progressed to Graves' ophthalmopathy. The specimen was blood.

Written as DNA, the CDR3 is TGTGCCAGCAGCCAAGGTTGGGGACTGACAGATACGCAGTATTTT. Its protein is CASSQGWGLTDTQYF. The rearrangement uses TRBV3-1 and TRBJ2-3; TRBD2 is a possible D gene (6 bases). Trimming cost V 1 base and J 3 bases, with 11 bases left between them. Germline V gene sequence: CDR1 LGHDT, CDR2 YNNKEL (reference sequence). The CDR3 has 15 residues.